Listed here are 27 T cell receptor beta chains from one sample, sequenced in a study of PD-L1 blockade in urothelial cancer. TCRdb keeps only in-frame clones here, not all; method: immunoSEQ multiplex PCR. The sample carries approximately 100,000 clones, about 85% recorded once. The sample was PBMCs, taken around atezolizumab (anti-PD-L1) treatment. The receptors were sampled from a man aged 45-65 years with urothelial cancer.

In DNA form, the CDR3 reads TGTGCCAGCAGTATCGGACGGGGATCCTACGAGCAGTACTTC. This encodes CASSIGRGSYEQYF. The rearrangement links TRBV6-5 to TRBJ2-7; D possibly corresponds to TRBD2 (5 bases). This CDR3 is 14 amino acids long. Germline loops: CDR1 MNHEY, CDR2 SVGAGI. V lost 5 bases to trimming and J lost 1 base, with 12 bases between them.

This clone showed up just a few times. This chain uses TRBV2 with TRBJ2-7; no clear D. From germline, CDR1 is SNHLY and CDR2 FYNNEI. The CDR3 totals 11 residues. V gave up 10 bases and J gave up 6 bases, with 13 bases separating them. The chain's CDR3 is CATRRVSEQYF. The CDR3 DNA reads as TGTGCCACCCGACGGGTCTCCGAGCAGTACTTC.

This chain connects TRBV5-1 to TRBJ2-1; 8 positions agree with TRBD2. Trimming cost V 0 bases and J 8 bases; bases outside gene matches: 13. There are 17 residues in the CDR3. The germline CDR1 and CDR2 sequences are SGHRS and YFSETQ. In DNA form, the CDR3 reads TGCGCCAGCAGCTTGGTTTCTCGAAGCGGGAGCGTCGATGAGCAGTTCTTC. Amino acids: CASSLVSRSGSVDEQFF.

This rearrangement joins TRBV2 to TRBJ1-2, with TRBD1 identical over 7 bases. V was pared by 8 bases and J by 1 base, with 7 bases of the junction left unmatched. The CDR3 sequence is 14 residues long. The germline gives CDR1 SNHLY, CDR2 FYNNEI. The CDR3 nucleotides read TGTGCCAGCGGGACGGGACAGCTTAACTATGGCTACACCTTC. It translates to CASGTGQLNYGYTF. The variable domain in full, with the rest retrieved from reference TRBV2 and TRBJ1-2, is EPEVTQTPSHQVTQMGQEVILRCVPISNHLYFYWYRQILGQKVEFLVSFYNNEISEKSEIFDDQFSVERPDGSNFTLKIRSTKLEDSAMYFCASGTGQLNYGYTFGSGTRLTVV.

V gene TRBV5-1 combines with J gene TRBJ2-2; D possibly corresponds to TRBD2 (5 bases). Trimming stripped 7 bases from V and 3 bases from J, with 16 bases between. The CDR3 runs 15 residues. Germline CDR1 is SGHRS and CDR2 is YFSETQ. DNA for the CDR3: TGCGCCAGCCGCGAGGGCCCCTTTGACACCGGGGAGCTGTTTTTT. It codes for CASREGPFDTGELFF.

The chain uses TRBV11-2 and TRBJ2-5; TRBD2 agrees at 11 bases. With 4 bases clipped from V and 0 bases from J, the junction kept 10 bases outside the gene matches. Germline V gives CDR1 SGHAT, CDR2 FQNNGV. The CDR3 covers 18 residues. CDR3 protein: CASSWPGTSGGYQETQYF. CDR3 nucleotides: TGTGCCAGCAGCTGGCCCGGGACTAGCGGAGGGTACCAAGAGACCCAGTACTTC.

This sequence joins TRBV10-1 and TRBJ1-4; D unclear. V lost 0 bases, J lost 5 bases, and 13 bases lay in between. From germline, CDR1 is WNHNN and CDR2 SYGVQD (reference sequence). This CDR3 has 16 residues. The CDR3 loop reads CASSESRRTTNEKLFF. DNA of the CDR3: TGCGCCAGCAGTGAGTCCCGACGGACTACCAATGAAAAACTGTTTTTT.

The CDR3 nucleotides are TGTGCCAGCAGACACGGACTAGTGGGTAAAGAGACCCAGTACTTC. Its translation: CASRHGLVGKETQYF. The chain is built from TRBV28 and TRBJ2-5, with 7 bases that match TRBD2. The V and J ends lost 6 bases and 3 bases, in that order; junction bases with no gene match: 10. The germline V gene has CDR1 MDHEN and CDR2 SYDVKM. This CDR3 spans 15 amino acids.

This chain uses TRBV4-1 with TRBJ1-6; D call uncertain. This CDR3 is 16 amino acids long. V dropped 0 bases and J dropped 7 bases, with 13 bases sitting between them. Per germline, CDR1 MGHRA and CDR2 YSYEKL. The CDR3 DNA sequence: TGCGCCAGCAGCCAAGATCAACCGGGAGGAAATTCACCCCTCCACTTT. It yields the protein CASSQDQPGGNSPLHF.

V gene TRBV28 combines with J gene TRBJ2-5; D ambiguous. V was shortened by 7 bases and J by 4 bases, with 13 bases between the two germline ends. CDR1 MDHEN and CDR2 SYDVKM come from the germline V gene. The CDR3 extends over 13 amino acids. The CDR3 spells CASKEGVLETQYF. The CDR3 DNA reads TGTGCCAGCAAGGAAGGAGTTTTAGAGACCCAGTACTTC.

J is TRBJ2-1 and V is TRBV6-1; TRBD2 matches 7 bases. The V gene's germline CDR1 is MNHNS and CDR2 SASEGT. This CDR3 comprises 14 residues. Trimming removed 6 bases from V and 4 bases from J; junction bases left unmatched: 6. The CDR3: CASRERLAYNEQFF. In DNA form, the CDR3 reads TGTGCCAGCAGAGAGAGACTAGCTTACAATGAGCAGTTCTTC.

This clone appeared a few times. The chain uses TRBV18 and TRBJ2-1; 9 bases align to TRBD2. The germline V gene has CDR1 KGHSH and CDR2 LQKENI. The CDR3 runs 16 residues. Trimming took 3 bases from V and 0 from J; bases not matched to a gene: 3. CDR3: CASSPRTSASYNEQFF. The CDR3 region has the DNA TGTGCCAGCTCACCTAGGACTAGCGCCTCCTACAATGAGCAGTTCTTC.

This clone appeared a few times. This rearrangement joins TRBV10-3 to TRBJ2-7; TRBD1 matches at 8 bases. The V gene end was trimmed by 4 bases and the J gene end by 3 bases; junction bases not matched to a gene: 2. CDR3 size: 13 residues. Germline V gene sequence: CDR1 ENHRY, CDR2 SYGVKD. The CDR3 nucleotides read TGTGCCATCAGTGGGGGGACAGGCTACGAGCAGTACTTC. Its protein is CAISGGTGYEQYF.

V and J are TRBV19 and TRBJ2-7, with a weak D call TRBD1 (6 bases). This CDR3 comprises 15 residues. Trimming removed 3 bases at V and 2 bases at J, with 14 bases between. The germline V gene has CDR1 LNHDA and CDR2 SQIVND (reference sequence). Here the CDR3 reads CASSISEQGTYEQYF. As DNA, the CDR3 is TGTGCCAGTAGTATTAGTGAACAGGGTACCTACGAGCAGTACTTC.

V gene TRBV4-1 combines with J gene TRBJ2-3, with 7 bases matching TRBD2. This CDR3 comprises 14 residues. Germline trimming cut 4 bases from V and 5 bases from J; bases unmatched to any gene: 6. CDR1 MGHRA and CDR2 YSYEKL come from the germline V gene. In DNA form, the CDR3 reads TGCGCCAGCAGCCCGGCGGGAGAAGTAGATACGCAGTATTTT. It is translated as CASSPAGEVDTQYF.

V is TRBV28 and J is TRBJ2-3, with TRBD2 identical over 9 bases. The CDR3 totals 17 residues. Germline V lookup: CDR1 MDHEN, CDR2 SYDVKM. The ends lost 2 bases at V and 3 bases at J; junction bases unmatched: 9. The CDR3 spells CASSLGLAGMPTDTQYF. DNA for the CDR3: TGTGCCAGCAGTTTAGGCCTAGCGGGAATGCCAACAGATACGCAGTATTTT.

The rearrangement uses TRBV19 and TRBJ1-1, with a tentative D call TRBD1 (6 bases). From germline, CDR1 is LNHDA and CDR2 SQIVND (reference sequence). Deletions cut 2 bases from V and 5 bases from J, with 24 bases between. This CDR3 is built from 18 residues. The DNA for the CDR3 is TGTGCCAGTAGTATACCCCCGGACAGTATAATGGTTTGGACTGAAGCTTTCTTT. Translated, it gives CASSIPPDSIMVWTEAFF.

The genes are TRBV5-1 and TRBJ1-5; D is undetermined. The germline V and J ends were trimmed by 1 base and 5 bases, with 7 bases remaining between them. CDR1 is SGHRS, CDR2 YFSETQ, per germline. This CDR3 has 13 amino acids. The CDR3 here is CASSLNSDQPQHF. The CDR3 DNA follows: TGCGCCAGCAGCTTGAATTCCGATCAGCCCCAGCATTTT. Filled out from reference TRBV5-1 and TRBJ1-5, the complete variable domain reads KAGVTQTPRYLIKTRGQQVTLSCSPISGHRSVSWYQQTPGQGLQFLFEYFSETQRNKGNFPGRFSGRQFSNSRSEMNVSTLELGDSALYLCASSLNSDQPQHFGDGTRLSIL.

J is TRBJ1-3 and V is TRBV5-1; no clear D gene. V was cut by 0 bases and J by 1 base, with 14 bases left in between. CDR3 length equals 17 residues. In germline, CDR1 is SGHRS, CDR2 YFSETQ. CDR3 DNA sequence: TGCGCCAGCAGCTTGGACCCGGGAAGTACTTCTGGAAACACCATATATTTT. Its translation is CASSLDPGSTSGNTIYF.

V usage is TRBV27 and J usage is TRBJ2-6; TRBD2 matches 11 bases. Per the germline V gene, CDR1 is MNHEY and CDR2 is SMNVEV (reference sequence). The V segment lost 4 bases and the J segment 2 bases; nucleotides outside the gene matches: 10. This CDR3 contains 19 residues. The CDR3 DNA sequence: TGTGCCAGCAGTTATCGCGCTAGCGGGAGGTCCGCTGGGGCCAACGTCCTGACTTTC. Its translation is CASSYRASGRSAGANVLTF.

CDR3 nucleotides: TGTGCCAGCAGCTTTCAGGGGTCTGTCTACGAGCAGTACTTC. Amino acid sequence: CASSFQGSVYEQYF. The rearrangement links TRBV7-2 to TRBJ2-7, with D possibly TRBD1 on 6 matching bases. The germline V gene has CDR1 SGHTA and CDR2 FQGNSA. V lost 3 bases and J 3 bases, leaving 12 bases between the germline ends. CDR3 length equals 14 residues.

CDR3 in DNA: TGTGCCAGCAGCCGTTCCGACAGGGCGACCTACGAGCAGTACTTC. Its protein product is CASSRSDRATYEQYF. The genes are TRBV7-9 and TRBJ2-7; 7 nucleotides match TRBD1. Germline V gene data show CDR1 as SEHNR and CDR2 as FQNEAQ (reference sequence). This CDR3 has 15 residues. The junction had 9 bases not matched to a gene; V was cut back by 5 bases and J by 2 bases.

This chain connects TRBV2 to TRBJ2-1; D is ambiguous. CDR1 and CDR2 (germline): SNHLY, FYNNEI. CDR3 length: 15 residues. With 9 bases removed from V and 9 bases from J, the gap between germline ends came to 24 bases. CDR3 in DNA: TGTGCCAGGAAGAATACAGCCGACCTTGGGCCTGAGCAGTTCTTC. Its translation is CARKNTADLGPEQFF. Full variable domain (remainder filled in from reference TRBV2 and TRBJ2-1): EPEVTQTPSHQVTQMGQEVILRCVPISNHLYFYWYRQILGQKVEFLVSFYNNEISEKSEIFDDQFSVERPDGSNFTLKIRSTKLEDSAMYFCARKNTADLGPEQFFGPGTRLTVL.

The V call is TRBV7-6, the J call TRBJ2-7; TRBD2 is a possible D gene (5 bases). The length of the CDR3 is 14 residues. Germline V gene sequence: CDR1 SGHVS, CDR2 FNYEAQ. Trimming left V 5 bases short and J 2 bases short, with 13 bases between. CDR3 amino acids: CASSGEGIPYEQYF. The CDR3 coding sequence is TGTGCCAGCAGCGGAGAGGGCATCCCCTACGAGCAGTACTTC.

The chain's CDR3 is CASRPTGRAQGGNTIYF. CDR3 bases: TGTGCCAGCAGACCAACAGGGAGAGCACAAGGTGGAAACACCATATATTTT. The J gene is TRBJ1-3, the V gene TRBV28, with D perhaps TRBD1 (6 bases). Deletions cut 6 bases from V and 3 bases from J, with 21 bases between. Per germline, CDR1 MDHEN and CDR2 SYDVKM. The length of the CDR3 is 17 residues.

V and J are TRBV5-6 and TRBJ2-3, with TRBD2 matching over 11 bases. This CDR3 is 16 amino acids long. Losses at the gene ends were 5 bases for V and 2 bases for J; bases not matched to a gene: 7. Looked up from germline, CDR1 is SGHDT and CDR2 is YYEEEE. In nucleotides, the CDR3 is TGTGCCAGCAGGTCCGGGACTAGCGGATTCACAGATACGCAGTATTTT. Residues: CASRSGTSGFTDTQYF. Based on the CDR3 plus reference TRBV5-6 and TRBJ2-3, the full variable domain is DAGVTQSPTHLIKTRGQQVTLRCSPKSGHDTVSWYQQALGQGPQFIFQYYEEEERQRGNFPDRFSGHQFPNYSSELNVNALLLGDSALYLCASRSGTSGFTDTQYFGPGTRLTVL.

This rearrangement joins TRBV14 to TRBJ2-2, with TRBD2 as a possible D gene (5 bases). This CDR3 has 15 amino acids. Trimming took 1 base from V and 7 from J, leaving 13 bases between them. The germline CDR1 and CDR2 sequences are SGHDN and FVKESK. Here the CDR3 reads CASSQGRLAGGELFF. CDR3 sequence (DNA): TGTGCCAGCAGCCAAGGCCGCCTAGCCGGCGGGGAGCTGTTTTTT.